The rows below give T cell receptor beta chains drawn from one sample of a study of T-cell memory formation after mild COVID-19. MiXCR was run by TCRdb on the 5' RACE reads, yielding one entry per CDR3 protein. Of fewer than 50,000 distinct CDR3 sequences listed, under 7.5% were seen once; the top ten hold roughly 1.5%. What was sequenced was PBMCs or a T cell subset sorted from them (not recorded which). These receptors originate from a man aged 18 to 30 who had mild COVID-19 (a few samples of this study predate the infection). Cell type and time point are not known. The CDR3 runs from the conserved cysteine through the conserved F or W. A D gene is named only where the DNA matches it firmly. Clone size is shown for a subset of rows, as once, few, many or a class of expanded clone.

d_call	clone_size	v_call	j_call	cdr3_nt	cdr3_aa
NA	NA	TRBV7-9	TRBJ2-1	TGTGCCAGCAGCTTAGGGGTCGGTGGGGCTTACAATGAGCAGTTCTTC	CASSLGVGGAYNEQFF
NA	many	TRBV5-1	TRBJ2-7	TGCGCCAGCCGGGGGACATTTGGATACGAGCAGTACTTC	CASRGTFGYEQYF
TRBD1	many	TRBV6-5	TRBJ2-4	TGTGCCAGCAGTTTAGGTGGTGGGACAGGGGGTAGGTGGGCCAAAAACATTCAGTACTTC	CASSLGGGTGGRWAKNIQYF
NA	few	TRBV3-1	TRBJ2-5	TGTGCCAGCAGCCAAGAAGGGACACCCCGGTACTTC	CASSQEGTPRYF
NA	NA	TRBV6-2/TRBV6-3	TRBJ1-2	TGTGCCAGCAGTTACACTAACTATGGCTACACCTTC	CASSYTNYGYTF
NA	NA	TRBV29-1	TRBJ2-7	TGCAGCGTTCTGAAATTGCAGGGTATGGCCTACGAGCAGTACTTC	CSVLKLQGMAYEQYF
TRBD1	few	TRBV7-9	TRBJ1-4	TGTGCCAGCAGCTCCACGACAGGGGAAAAACTGTTTTTT	CASSSTTGEKLFF
NA	few	TRBV5-1	TRBJ1-3	TGCGCCAGCAGCTTGGCCATCAACTCTGGAAACACCATATATTTT	CASSLAINSGNTIYF
NA	few	TRBV18	TRBJ1-4	TGTGCCAGCTCACAAGGACACCAGAATGAAAAACTGTTTTTT	CASSQGHQNEKLFF
NA	few	TRBV5-1	TRBJ2-2	TGCGCCAGCACCCCGGGGGACACCGGGGAGCTGTTTTTT	CASTPGDTGELFF
NA	many	TRBV7-2	TRBJ2-5	TGTGCCAGCAGCCCCCCGGGCAGACAAGAGACCCAGTACTTC	CASSPPGRQETQYF
NA	few	TRBV4-3	TRBJ2-1	TGCGCCAGCAGCCAAGGGACTGACAATGAGCAGTTCTTC	CASSQGTDNEQFF
NA	few	TRBV30	TRBJ2-5	TGTGCCTGGAGGGCCCCCTCGGGGAATCAAGAGACCCAGTACTTC	CAWRAPSGNQETQYF
NA	NA	TRBV20-1	TRBJ2-2	TGCAGTGCTCCCGTTCCGTGGTCGACTGGGGAGCTGTTTTTT	CSAPVPWSTGELFF
NA	NA	TRBV3-1	TRBJ2-2	TGTGCCAGCAGCCAAGTGTCATCGGGGGCGGTGACCGGGGAGCTGTTTTTT	CASSQVSSGAVTGELFF
TRBD1	medium-sized	TRBV12-3/TRBV12-4	TRBJ1-5	TGTGCCAGCAGTCCCCGGAGAGGGGGCTTTAGCAATCAGCCCCAGCATTTT	CASSPRRGGFSNQPQHF
NA	few	TRBV12-3/TRBV12-4	TRBJ2-2	TGTGCCAGCAGTTTAAGGGGATCGAACACCGGGGAGCTGTTTTTT	CASSLRGSNTGELFF
NA	many	TRBV7-3	TRBJ2-4	TGTGCCAGCAGCCTGGACAGCAAAAACATTCAGTACTTC	CASSLDSKNIQYF
NA	many	TRBV6-5	TRBJ2-5	TGTGCCAGCAGTTCCCAGCAGGAGACCCAGTACTTC	CASSSQQETQYF
TRBD2	many	TRBV7-2	TRBJ2-7	TGTGCCAGCAGCCGGACTAGCGGTCCCTACGAGCAGTACTTC	CASSRTSGPYEQYF
NA	few	TRBV7-9	TRBJ2-3	TGTGCCAGCACCTTAGAGAGAACTAGCACAGATACGCAGTATTTT	CASTLERTSTDTQYF
NA	NA	TRBV20-1	TRBJ1-5	TGCAGTGCTAGAGTTGAGGGGGATCAGCCCCAGCATTTT	CSARVEGDQPQHF
NA	few	TRBV6-2/TRBV6-3	TRBJ1-5	TGTGCCAGCAGTACAAACTACCGGGACTCACGGGGGAGCAATCAGCCCCAGCATTTT	CASSTNYRDSRGSNQPQHF
NA	few	TRBV7-2	TRBJ1-5	TGTGCCAGCAGCCGGGGAGGGGTGTGGGGGAATCAGCCCCAGCATTTT	CASSRGGVWGNQPQHF
TRBD2	many	TRBV5-1	TRBJ2-2	TGCGCCAGCAGCTTGACGACTAGCGGTGTCGGGGAGCTGTTTTTT	CASSLTTSGVGELFF
NA	NA	TRBV7-2	TRBJ2-1	TGTGCCAGCAGACCTGGCTTATTTTGGGTCAGGGGTGATGAGCAGTTCTTC	CASRPGLFWVRGDEQFF
NA	NA	TRBV28	TRBJ1-4	TGTGCCAGCAGTTCGGGGCCCACTAATGAAAAACTGTTTTTT	CASSSGPTNEKLFF
NA	few	TRBV20-1	TRBJ2-1	TGCAGTGCCCCGGGACTTTCTGATTTCTACAATGAGCAGTTCTTC	CSAPGLSDFYNEQFF
TRBD1	NA	TRBV9	TRBJ1-1	TGTGCCAGCAGCGTAGCATCGGGACAGCACACTGAAGCTTTCTTT	CASSVASGQHTEAFF
NA	few	TRBV6-2/TRBV6-3	TRBJ2-3	TGTGCCAGCAGTCCGGGGATGGCATATACGCAGTATTTT	CASSPGMAYTQYF
NA	NA	TRBV12-3/TRBV12-4	TRBJ2-1	TGTGCCAGCAGTTTAGGGAGCGGTCATAATGAGCAGTTCTTC	CASSLGSGHNEQFF
NA	many	TRBV12-3/TRBV12-4	TRBJ2-5	TGTGCCAGCCGGGATCACCAAGAGACCCAGTACTTC	CASRDHQETQYF
NA	many	TRBV11-2	TRBJ1-6	TGTGCCAGCGGGGGGGAAGCGAGCTCCTATAATTCACCCCTCCACTTT	CASGGEASSYNSPLHF
NA	few	TRBV28	TRBJ2-2	TGTGCCAGCAGTTTTTATGCGACAGTGAACACCGGGGAGCTGTTTTTT	CASSFYATVNTGELFF
TRBD2	many	TRBV7-9	TRBJ2-5	TGTGCCAGCAGCTTACGTGCTAGCGGGGGCCGAGAGACCCAGTACTTC	CASSLRASGGRETQYF
NA	NA	TRBV4-2	TRBJ1-1	TGTGCCAGCAGCCAAGACCTGGGGACTGAAGCTTTCTTT	CASSQDLGTEAFF
NA	few	TRBV12-3/TRBV12-4	TRBJ1-4	TGTGCCAGCAGTTTACTCTGGGGGGAGGAAAAACTGTTTTTT	CASSLLWGEEKLFF
NA	NA	TRBV10-3	TRBJ1-2	TGTGCCATCAGTGTTACCGGGGACGGCTATGGCTACACCTTC	CAISVTGDGYGYTF
TRBD2	many	TRBV11-2	TRBJ2-5	TGTGCCAGCAGTCCCCGGCGGCGGGGGTACCAAGAGACCCAGTACTTC	CASSPRRRGYQETQYF
NA	NA	TRBV12-3/TRBV12-4	TRBJ1-1	TGTGCCAGCAGTTTAATGATGAACACTGAAGCTTTCTTT	CASSLMMNTEAFF
NA	many	TRBV7-2	TRBJ2-5	TGTGCCAGCAGCTTAGGCCACAGCCAAGAGACCCAGTACTTC	CASSLGHSQETQYF
NA	NA	TRBV16	TRBJ1-6	TGTGCCAGCAGCCAACTCGGCCCCAAGGGGAGTTCACACCTCCACTTT	CASSQLGPKGSSHLHF
NA	NA	TRBV5-1	TRBJ2-3	TGCGCCAGCAGGTCTGGGGGACAAAGCACAGATACGCAGTATTTT	CASRSGGQSTDTQYF
TRBD1	few	TRBV7-2	TRBJ2-3	TGTGCCAGCAGCTTAAGGGGGCACCCAGATACGCAGTATTTT	CASSLRGHPDTQYF
NA	many	TRBV30	TRBJ1-2	TGTGCCTGGAGTGTGGAAGCTAACTATGGCTACACCTTC	CAWSVEANYGYTF
NA	many	TRBV4-3	TRBJ1-5	TGCGCCAGCAGCCAAGAAGTGGGTCAGCCCCAGCATTTT	CASSQEVGQPQHF
NA	many	TRBV7-3	TRBJ2-3	TGTGCCAGCAGCTTATTTGGCGTAAGCACAGATACGCAGTATTTT	CASSLFGVSTDTQYF
NA	NA	TRBV3-1	TRBJ2-5	TGTGCCAGCAGCCGGCGGGGGCCGGGGGGCCCCTCCCAAGAGACCCAGTACTTC	CASSRRGPGGPSQETQYF
NA	few	TRBV12-3/TRBV12-4	TRBJ2-7	TGTGCCAGCAGTTTTGGGGGGGGCCCCTACGAGCAGTACTTC	CASSFGGGPYEQYF
NA	few	TRBV9	TRBJ2-3	TGTGCCAGCAGCTCAGGGGCCGGGGGCACAGATACGCAGTATTTT	CASSSGAGGTDTQYF
NA	NA	TRBV2	TRBJ1-1	TGTGCCGGCAGGAGACAGTATAACACTGAAGCTTTCTTT	CAGRRQYNTEAFF
NA	few	TRBV28	TRBJ2-5	TGTGCCAGCATTAGAGCTTACCAAGAGACCCAGTACTTC	CASIRAYQETQYF
NA	NA	TRBV18	TRBJ1-1	TGTGCCAGCTCACCGAACAGGAACACTGAAGCTTTCTTT	CASSPNRNTEAFF
TRBD1	NA	TRBV25-1	TRBJ2-2	TGTGCCAGCAGCCGGGACAGATGGGCCGGGGAGCTGTTTTTT	CASSRDRWAGELFF